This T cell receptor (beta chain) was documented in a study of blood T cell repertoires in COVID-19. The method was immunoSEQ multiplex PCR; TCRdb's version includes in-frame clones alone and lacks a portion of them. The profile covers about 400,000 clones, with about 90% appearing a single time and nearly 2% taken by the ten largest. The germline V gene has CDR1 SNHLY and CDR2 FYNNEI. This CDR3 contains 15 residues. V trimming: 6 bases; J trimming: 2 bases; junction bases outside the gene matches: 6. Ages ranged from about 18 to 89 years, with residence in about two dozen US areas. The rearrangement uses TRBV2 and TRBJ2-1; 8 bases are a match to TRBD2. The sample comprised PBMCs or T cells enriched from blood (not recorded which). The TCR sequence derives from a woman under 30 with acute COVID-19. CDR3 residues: CASRLGGGPYNEQFF. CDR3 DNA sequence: TGTGCCAGCAGGCTCGGGGGGGGCCCCTACAATGAGCAGTTCTTC.